This passage covers 8 T cell receptor beta chains from one sample sequenced in a study of T cell responses to AZD1222 COVID-19 vaccine. Sequencing was performed with immunoSEQ multiplex PCR; in TCRdb, only in-frame clones are kept and a portion is missing. The sample includes roughly 140,000 clones, 85% to 90% of them seen just once. Specimen: peripheral blood, collected on day 0 of AZD1222 vaccination. Source of these receptors: an adult in good health.

V gene TRBV9 combines with J gene TRBJ1-1, with D perhaps TRBD1 (5 bases). The germline V gene has CDR1 SGDLS and CDR2 YYNGEE. Between the trimmed V and J ends, which lost 5 bases and 1 base, there was a span of 12 bases. There are 14 residues in the CDR3. CDR3: CASSGRGANTEAFF. In DNA, the CDR3 is TGTGCCAGCAGTGGGCGCGGGGCGAACACTGAAGCTTTCTTT.

This clone was seen more than once but under ten times. This chain joins TRBV4-2 and TRBJ2-7; D is perhaps TRBD2 (6 bases). The germline gives CDR1 LGHNA, CDR2 YNFKEQ. The CDR3 runs 18 residues. Between the trimmed V and J ends, which lost 1 base and 4 bases, there was a span of 23 bases. For the CDR3, the DNA is TGTGCCAGCAGCCAAGTCGTGGCGCGCTGGGGGGTCTCTTACGAGCAGTACTTC. The encoded protein is CASSQVVARWGVSYEQYF.

V usage is TRBV7-3 and J usage is TRBJ1-1; D call uncertain. CDR3 length equals 12 residues. Trimming took off 4 bases at V and 1 base at J, with 4 bases between the two ends. Germline V gives CDR1 SGHTA, CDR2 FQGTGA. The CDR3 bases are TGTGCCAGCAGCTCCCAGAACACTGAAGCTTTCTTT. Protein product: CASSSQNTEAFF.

This chain links TRBV19 with TRBJ1-3; unclear D gene. The CDR3 length is 20 residues. V was clipped by 4 bases and J by 0 bases, with 25 bases between them. Per germline, CDR1 LNHDA and CDR2 SQIVND (reference sequence). CDR3 loop: CASSSGPASAGWDSGNTIYF. CDR3 sequence (DNA): TGTGCCAGTAGTAGCGGGCCAGCTTCAGCAGGCTGGGACTCTGGAAACACCATATATTTT. Using reference TRBV19 and TRBJ1-3 for the parts outside the CDR3, the full variable domain is DGGITQSPKYLFRKEGQNVTLSCEQNLNHDAMYWYRQDPGQGLRLIYYSQIVNDFQKGDIAEGYSVSREKKESFPLTVTSAQKNPTAFYLCASSSGPASAGWDSGNTIYFGEGSWLTVV.

V usage is TRBV6-2 or TRBV6-3 and J usage is TRBJ1-5; 8 bases fit TRBD1. In germline, CDR1 is MNHEY, CDR2 SVGEGT. Trimming cost V 4 bases and J 7 bases; bases outside gene matches: 9. The CDR3 contains 15 residues. CDR3 DNA sequence: TGTGCCAGCAGTTCCCGTGGACAGGGCTGGCAGCCCCAGCATTTT. Translating it yields CASSSRGQGWQPQHF.

The V call is TRBV5-6, the J call TRBJ2-2, with D perhaps TRBD1 (6 bases). V was pared by 4 bases and J by 2 bases, with 15 bases between. The V gene's germline CDR1 is SGHDT and CDR2 YYEEEE. This CDR3 is built from 16 residues. The CDR3 nucleotides read TGTGCCAGCAGCCCATACCTCGGGACAAACACCGGGGAGCTGTTTTTT. Translated: CASSPYLGTNTGELFF.

The V call is TRBV28, the J call TRBJ2-5; 8 nucleotides line up with TRBD1. The CDR3 has 16 residues. The J segment lost 4 bases and the V segment lost 1 base, leaving 8 bases of the junction unmatched. Germline CDR1 and CDR2: MDHEN and SYDVKM. DNA for the CDR3: TGTGCCAGCAGTTTATCTAGGACAGGGTTTGGAGAGACCCAGTACTTC. The encoded protein is CASSLSRTGFGETQYF.

V usage is TRBV7-2 and J usage is TRBJ1-3; the D is unclear. V was shortened by 6 bases and J by 4 bases, with 16 bases between the two germline ends. The CDR3 sequence is 15 residues long. Germline V lookup: CDR1 SGHTA, CDR2 FQGNSA. CDR3 in amino acids: CASRASNRAGNTIYF. The CDR3 DNA reads as TGTGCCAGCAGGGCCTCCAACAGAGCAGGAAACACCATATATTTT.